Presented here are 9 T cell receptor beta chains from one specimen sequenced in a study of blood T cell repertoires in COVID-19 (dated by TCRdb to the early 2020s). Library creation used the immunoSEQ multiplex PCR assay. TCRdb stores this immuneACCESS table with in-frame sequences only. Part of the clones is absent; in the studies checked, under half of the shortfall reflects unresolved V genes, and no reason is known for the rest. The sample has around 220,000 clones on record, roughly 80% of them singletons. The ten top clones hold 5.1% of the sample. The material sequenced was peripheral blood. Every receptor here comes from a human donor in a cohort sampled during active COVID-19.

This chain links TRBV4-3 with TRBJ2-5; D might be TRBD2 (5 bases). This CDR3 spans 15 amino acids. Germline assignment: CDR1 LGHNA and CDR2 YSLEER. V gave up 1 base and J gave up 7 bases, with 16 bases separating them. CDR3 protein: CASSQGYRKGVTQYF. Here the CDR3 DNA reads TGCGCCAGCAGCCAAGGTTACCGAAAGGGAGTGACCCAGTACTTC.

V and J are TRBV30 and TRBJ2-7; D call uncertain. Germline-derived CDR1 and CDR2 are GTSNPN and SVGIG (reference sequence). The CDR3 consists of 13 residues. Trimming removed 0 bases from V and 3 bases from J, with 9 bases in between. The chain's CDR3 is CAWSVADFYEQYF. In nucleotides, the CDR3 is TGTGCCTGGAGTGTAGCCGATTTCTACGAGCAGTACTTC.

The V and J genes are TRBV3-1 (or the pseudogene TRBV3-2) and TRBJ1-1; a possible D gene is TRBD1 (6 bases). V lost 3 bases and J 5 bases, leaving 13 bases between the germline ends. Germline CDR1 reads LGHDT; CDR2 reads YNNKEL (reference sequence). The CDR3 consists of 14 residues. The CDR3 sequence is CASSHSTGRTEAFF. CDR3 nucleotides: TGTGCCAGCAGCCACTCGACAGGAAGGACTGAAGCTTTCTTT.

Turning to this clone: Other DNA sequences in the sample encode the same CDR3. The chain combines TRBV19 with TRBJ2-7, with TRBD1 matching 9 bases. Germline V gives CDR1 LNHDA, CDR2 SQIVND (reference sequence). Losses at the gene ends were 6 bases for V and 2 bases for J; bases not matched to a gene: 8. This CDR3 contains 15 residues. CDR3 in amino acids: CASSLRDRAPYEQYF. In nucleotides, the CDR3 is TGTGCCAGTAGCCTCCGGGACAGGGCCCCCTACGAGCAGTACTTC.

For the CDR3, the DNA is TGCGCCAGCAGCTTGATTACTCGGTGGTCCACTGAAGCTTTCTTT. Translation: CASSLITRWSTEAFF. V is TRBV5-1 and J is TRBJ1-1; the D is unclear. CDR1 and CDR2 from the germline V gene are SGHRS and YFSETQ. This CDR3 region has 15 residues. V shed 1 base and J shed 4 bases, with 14 bases lying between them. The complete variable domain, with remaining parts taken from reference TRBV5-1 and TRBJ1-1, reads KAGVTQTPRYLIKTRGQQVTLSCSPISGHRSVSWYQQTPGQGLQFLFEYFSETQRNKGNFPGRFSGRQFSNSRSEMNVSTLELGDSALYLCASSLITRWSTEAFFGQGTRLTVV.

J is TRBJ2-7 and V is TRBV9, with D possibly TRBD2 on 6 matching bases. The CDR3 sequence is 13 residues long. Trimming left V 4 bases short and J 5 bases short, with 13 bases between. Germline loops: CDR1 SGDLS, CDR2 YYNGEE. The chain's CDR3 is CASSPPGGNEQYF. CDR3 nucleotide sequence: TGTGCCAGCAGCCCGCCAGGAGGGAACGAGCAGTACTTC.

The chain joins TRBV19 to TRBJ2-7, with TRBD1 as a possible D gene (6 bases). The ends were cut back, 5 bases at V and 2 bases at J, with 13 bases in the middle. This CDR3 has 14 amino acids. CDR1 is LNHDA and CDR2 is SQIVND in the germline V gene (reference sequence). CDR3 residues: CASSLDSSTYEQYF. The DNA for the CDR3 is TGTGCCAGTAGTTTGGACAGTTCGACCTACGAGCAGTACTTC. Full variable domain (outside the CDR3, taken from reference TRBV19 and TRBJ2-7): DGGITQSPKYLFRKEGQNVTLSCEQNLNHDAMYWYRQDPGQGLRLIYYSQIVNDFQKGDIAEGYSVSREKKESFPLTVTSAQKNPTAFYLCASSLDSSTYEQYFGPGTRLTVT.

This chain joins TRBV5-4 and TRBJ1-5; 9 positions match TRBD1. This CDR3 comprises 14 residues. V dropped 2 bases and J dropped 4; count of bases not matched to a gene: 1. The germline V gene has CDR1 SGHNT and CDR2 YYREEE (reference sequence). The CDR3 bases are TGTGCCAGCAGCTTACAGGGGGCGAATCAGCCCCAGCATTTT. Translated: CASSLQGANQPQHF.

This clone was detected ten times or more. This sequence joins TRBV4-1 and TRBJ1-5; 10 nucleotides line up with TRBD1. Germline CDR1 MGHRA, CDR2 YSYEKL. The CDR3 has 17 amino acids. The V gene end was trimmed by 0 bases and the J gene end by 4 bases; junction bases not matched to a gene: 6. CDR3 nucleotides: TGCGCCAGCAGCCAAGATCTTTGGACAGGGGGTAATCAGCCCCAGCATTTT. Translating gives CASSQDLWTGGNQPQHF.